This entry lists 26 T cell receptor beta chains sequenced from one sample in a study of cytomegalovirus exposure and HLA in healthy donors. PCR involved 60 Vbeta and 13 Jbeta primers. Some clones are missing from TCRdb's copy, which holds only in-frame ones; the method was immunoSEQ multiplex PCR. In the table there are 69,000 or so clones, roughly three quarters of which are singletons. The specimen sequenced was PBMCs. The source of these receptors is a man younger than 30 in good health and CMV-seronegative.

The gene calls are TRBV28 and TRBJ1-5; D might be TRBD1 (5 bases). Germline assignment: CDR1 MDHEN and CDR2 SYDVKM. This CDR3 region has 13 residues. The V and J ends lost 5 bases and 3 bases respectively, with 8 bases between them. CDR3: CASSRGNNQPQHF. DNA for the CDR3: TGTGCCAGCAGTCGGGGGAACAATCAGCCCCAGCATTTT.

CDR3 amino acids: CASTQPRGGNEQFF. Written as DNA, the CDR3 is TGTGCCAGTACCCAGCCGCGGGGGGGCAATGAGCAGTTCTTC. J is TRBJ2-1 and V is TRBV19; TRBD2 matches 9 bases. The CDR3 spans 14 residues. V dropped 7 bases and J dropped 6; count of bases not matched to a gene: 7. Looked up from germline, CDR1 is LNHDA and CDR2 is SQIVND (reference sequence).

Here the CDR3 reads CASSPGQGTDTQYF. The CDR3 DNA reads TGTGCCAGCAGCCCCGGACAGGGCACAGATACGCAGTATTTT. J is TRBJ2-3 and V is TRBV7-2; TRBD1 agrees at 7 bases. Germline V gives CDR1 SGHTA, CDR2 FQGNSA. This CDR3 spans 14 amino acids. V lost 5 bases and J lost 1; bases outside the gene matches: 3.

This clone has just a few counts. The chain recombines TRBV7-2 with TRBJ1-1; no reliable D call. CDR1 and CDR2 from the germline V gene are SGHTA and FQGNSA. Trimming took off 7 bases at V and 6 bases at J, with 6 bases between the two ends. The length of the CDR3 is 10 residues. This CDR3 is CASTEPEAFF. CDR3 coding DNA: TGTGCCAGCACCGAGCCTGAAGCTTTCTTT.

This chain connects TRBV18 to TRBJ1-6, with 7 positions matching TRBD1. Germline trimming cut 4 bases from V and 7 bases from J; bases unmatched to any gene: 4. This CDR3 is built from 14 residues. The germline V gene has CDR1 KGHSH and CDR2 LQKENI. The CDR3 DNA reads TGTGCCAGCTCACACCCGGGACAGAATTCACCCCTCCACTTT. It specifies CASSHPGQNSPLHF. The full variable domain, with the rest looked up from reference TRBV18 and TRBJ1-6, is NAGVMQNPRHLVRRRGQEARLRCSPMKGHSHVYWYRQLPEEGLKFMVYLQKENIIDESGMPKERFSAEFPKEGPSILRIQQVVRGDSAAYFCASSHPGQNSPLHFGNGTRLTVT.

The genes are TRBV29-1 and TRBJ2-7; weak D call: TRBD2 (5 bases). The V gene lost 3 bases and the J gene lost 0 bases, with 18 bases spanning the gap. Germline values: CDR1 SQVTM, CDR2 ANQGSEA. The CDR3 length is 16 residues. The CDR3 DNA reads TGCAGCGTTGAGACGGAGGAGACGGGGAGCTCCTACGAGCAGTACTTC. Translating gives CSVETEETGSSYEQYF.

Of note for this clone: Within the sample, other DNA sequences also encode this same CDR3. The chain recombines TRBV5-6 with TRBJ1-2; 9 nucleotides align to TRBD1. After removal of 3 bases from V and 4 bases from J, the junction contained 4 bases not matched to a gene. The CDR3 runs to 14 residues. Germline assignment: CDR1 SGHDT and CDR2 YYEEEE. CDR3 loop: CASSYEDRGYGYTF. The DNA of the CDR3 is TGTGCCAGCAGCTACGAGGACAGGGGCTATGGCTACACCTTC.

The CDR3 bases are TGTGCCAGCAGACCCACAGGGGGCGCGGGGAATGAGCAGTTCTTC. Protein sequence: CASRPTGGAGNEQFF. The gene calls are TRBV7-9 and TRBJ2-1, with 9 positions matching TRBD1. The germline V gene has CDR1 SEHNR and CDR2 FQNEAQ (reference sequence). Trimming at V came to 6 bases and at J to 7 bases, leaving 10 bases not matched to a gene. The CDR3 covers 15 residues. Based on the CDR3 plus reference TRBV7-9 and TRBJ2-1, the full variable domain is DTGVSQNPRHKITKRGQNVTFRCDPISEHNRLYWYRQTLGQGPEFLTYFQNEAQLEKSRLLSDRFSAERPKGSFSTLEIQRTEQGDSAMYLCASRPTGGAGNEQFFGPGTRLTVL.

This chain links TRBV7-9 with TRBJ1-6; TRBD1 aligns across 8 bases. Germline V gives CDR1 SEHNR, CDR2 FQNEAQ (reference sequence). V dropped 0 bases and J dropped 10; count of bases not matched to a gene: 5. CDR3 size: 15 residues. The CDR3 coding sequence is TGTGCCAGCAGCTTAGCGGCAGGGGGCACCTCACCCCTCCACTTT. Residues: CASSLAAGGTSPLHF. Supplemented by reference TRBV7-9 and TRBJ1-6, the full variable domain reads DTGVSQNPRHKITKRGQNVTFRCDPISEHNRLYWYRQTLGQGPEFLTYFQNEAQLEKSRLLSDRFSAERPKGSFSTLEIQRTEQGDSAMYLCASSLAAGGTSPLHFGNGTRLTVT.

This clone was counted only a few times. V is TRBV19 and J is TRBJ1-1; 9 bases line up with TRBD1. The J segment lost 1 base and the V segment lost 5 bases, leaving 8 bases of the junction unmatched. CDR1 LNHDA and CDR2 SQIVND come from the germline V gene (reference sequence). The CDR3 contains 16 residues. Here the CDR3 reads CASSGQGPVGNTEAFF. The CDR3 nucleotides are TGTGCCAGTAGTGGACAGGGGCCGGTGGGGAACACTGAAGCTTTCTTT.

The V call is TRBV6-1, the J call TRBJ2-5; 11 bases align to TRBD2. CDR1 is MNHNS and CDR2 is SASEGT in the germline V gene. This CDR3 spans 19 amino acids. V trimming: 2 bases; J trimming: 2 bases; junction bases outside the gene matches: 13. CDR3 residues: CASSELAGGSSLRQETQYF. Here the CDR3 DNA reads TGTGCCAGCAGTGAACTAGCGGGGGGTAGTTCCCTCCGACAAGAGACCCAGTACTTC.

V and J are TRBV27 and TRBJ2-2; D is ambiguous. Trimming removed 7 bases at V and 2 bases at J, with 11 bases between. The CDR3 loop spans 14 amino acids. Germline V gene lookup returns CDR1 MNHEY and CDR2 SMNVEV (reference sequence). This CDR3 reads CASNRHRNTGELFF. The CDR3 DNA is TGTGCCAGCAATCGACATCGAAACACCGGGGAGCTGTTTTTT.

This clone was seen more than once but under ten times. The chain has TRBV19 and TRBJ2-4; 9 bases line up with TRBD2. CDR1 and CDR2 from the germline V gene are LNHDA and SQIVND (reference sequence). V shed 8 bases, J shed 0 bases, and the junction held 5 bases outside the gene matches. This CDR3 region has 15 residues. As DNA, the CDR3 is TGTGCCAGTGCGACTAGCGGCTTAGCCAAAAACATTCAGTACTTC. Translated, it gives CASATSGLAKNIQYF.

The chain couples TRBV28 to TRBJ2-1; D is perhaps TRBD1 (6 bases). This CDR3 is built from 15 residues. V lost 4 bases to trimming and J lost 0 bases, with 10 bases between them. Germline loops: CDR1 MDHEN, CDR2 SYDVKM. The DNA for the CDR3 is TGTGCCAGCAGTTGGACAGATAGCTCCTACAATGAGCAGTTCTTC. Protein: CASSWTDSSYNEQFF.

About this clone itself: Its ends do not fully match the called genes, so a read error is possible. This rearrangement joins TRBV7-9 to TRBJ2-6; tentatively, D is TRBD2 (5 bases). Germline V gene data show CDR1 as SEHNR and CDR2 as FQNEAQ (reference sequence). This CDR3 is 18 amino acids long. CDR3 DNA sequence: TGTGCCAGCAGTTTAGCGAGGGTGTTCTTCTCTGGGGCCAACGTCCTGACTTTC. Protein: CASSLARVFFSGANVLTF. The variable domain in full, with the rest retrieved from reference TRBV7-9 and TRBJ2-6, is DTGVSQNPRHKITKRGQNVTFRCDPISEHNRLYWYRQTLGQGPEFLTYFQNEAQLEKSRLLSDRFSAERPKGSFSTLEIQRTEQGDSAMYLCASSLARVFFSGANVLTFGAGSRLTVL.

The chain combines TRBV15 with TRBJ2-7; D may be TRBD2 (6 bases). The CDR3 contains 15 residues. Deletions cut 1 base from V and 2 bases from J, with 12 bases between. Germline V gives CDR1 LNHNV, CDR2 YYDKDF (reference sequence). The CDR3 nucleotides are TGTGCCACCAGCAGAGCCGGGGGAAAAACCTACGAGCAGTACTTC. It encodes CATSRAGGKTYEQYF.

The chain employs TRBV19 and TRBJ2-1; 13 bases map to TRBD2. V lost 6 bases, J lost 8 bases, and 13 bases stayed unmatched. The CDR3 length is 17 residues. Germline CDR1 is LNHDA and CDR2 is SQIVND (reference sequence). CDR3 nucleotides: TGTGCCAGTAGCACCCTAAGGGGACTAGCGGGGTCCGATGAGCAGTTCTTC. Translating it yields CASSTLRGLAGSDEQFF.

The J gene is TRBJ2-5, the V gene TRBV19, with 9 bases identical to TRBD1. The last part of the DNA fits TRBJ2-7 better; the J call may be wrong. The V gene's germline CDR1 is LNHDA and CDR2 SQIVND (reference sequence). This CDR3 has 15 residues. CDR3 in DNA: TGTGCCAGTAGGTTAGGAGGACAGGGGCCCTACGAGCAGTACTTC. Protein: CASRLGGQGPYEQYF.

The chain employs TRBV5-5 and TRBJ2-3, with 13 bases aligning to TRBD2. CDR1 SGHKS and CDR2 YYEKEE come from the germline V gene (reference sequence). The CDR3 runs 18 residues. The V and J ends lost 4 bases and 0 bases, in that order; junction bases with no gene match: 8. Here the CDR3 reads CASSTRLAGGPSTDTQYF. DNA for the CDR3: TGTGCCAGCAGCACCAGACTAGCGGGGGGCCCTAGCACAGATACGCAGTATTTT.

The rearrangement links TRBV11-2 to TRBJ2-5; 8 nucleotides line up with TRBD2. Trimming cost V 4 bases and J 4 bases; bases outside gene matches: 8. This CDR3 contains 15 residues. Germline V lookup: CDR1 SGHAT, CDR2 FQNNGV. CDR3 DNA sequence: TGTGCCAGCAGCTATGTAGTCGGGGGGGCAGAGACCCAGTACTTC. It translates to CASSYVVGGAETQYF.

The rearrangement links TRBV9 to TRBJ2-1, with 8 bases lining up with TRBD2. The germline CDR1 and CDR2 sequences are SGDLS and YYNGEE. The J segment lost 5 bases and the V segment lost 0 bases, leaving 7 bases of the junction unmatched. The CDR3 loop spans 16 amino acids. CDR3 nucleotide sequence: TGTGCCAGCAGCGTAGGACCCAGCGGGGGAAACAATGAGCAGTTCTTC. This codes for CASSVGPSGGNNEQFF. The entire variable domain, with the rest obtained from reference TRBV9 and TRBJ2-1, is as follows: DSGVTQTPKHLITATGQRVTLRCSPRSGDLSVYWYQQSLDQGLQFLIQYYNGEERAKGNILERFSAQQFPDLHSELNLSSLELGDSALYFCASSVGPSGGNNEQFFGPGTRLTVL.

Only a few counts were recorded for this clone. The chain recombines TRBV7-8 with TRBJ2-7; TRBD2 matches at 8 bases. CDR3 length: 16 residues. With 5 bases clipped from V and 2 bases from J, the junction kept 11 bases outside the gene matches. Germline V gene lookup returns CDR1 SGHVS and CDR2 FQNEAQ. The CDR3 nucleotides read TGTGCCAGCAGCGCCTTGGGGCGGGGGGCCACCTACGAGCAGTACTTC. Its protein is CASSALGRGATYEQYF.

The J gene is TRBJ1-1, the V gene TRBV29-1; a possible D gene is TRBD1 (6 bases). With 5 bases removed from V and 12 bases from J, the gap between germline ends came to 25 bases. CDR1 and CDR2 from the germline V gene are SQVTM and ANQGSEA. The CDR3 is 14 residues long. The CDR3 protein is CSVSRSTGLTLTFF. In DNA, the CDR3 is TGCAGCGTTTCCCGGAGTACAGGGCTAACACTGACTTTCTTT.

For the CDR3, the DNA is TGCGCCAGCAGCTCGGGAGGTCAGGGTGGGGCCTACGAGCAGTACTTC. Its translation: CASSSGGQGGAYEQYF. The V gene is TRBV5-1, the J gene TRBJ2-7; 7 positions agree with TRBD2. The trim removed 3 bases at V and 2 bases at J, leaving 11 bases unmatched. From germline, CDR1 is SGHRS and CDR2 YFSETQ. The CDR3 extends over 16 amino acids.

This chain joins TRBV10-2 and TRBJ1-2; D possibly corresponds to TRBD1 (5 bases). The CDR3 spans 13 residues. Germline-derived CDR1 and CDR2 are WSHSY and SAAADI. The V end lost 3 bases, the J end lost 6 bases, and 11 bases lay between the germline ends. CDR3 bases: TGCGCCAGCAGTGACGGGGGGAAGGATGGCTACACCTTC. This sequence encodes CASSDGGKDGYTF.

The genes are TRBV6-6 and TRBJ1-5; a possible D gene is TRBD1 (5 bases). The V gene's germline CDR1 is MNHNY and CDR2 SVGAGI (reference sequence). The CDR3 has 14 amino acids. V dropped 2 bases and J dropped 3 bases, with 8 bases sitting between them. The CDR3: CASSYTRVNQPQHF. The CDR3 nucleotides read TGTGCCAGCAGTTACACCAGGGTCAATCAGCCCCAGCATTTT.